This TCR beta chain was observed in a study of T cell repertoires in cytomegalovirus infection. Across the whole study: Use of recently identified HLA-C-restricted and well-studied HLA-B-restricted CMV epitopes was part of the study. Both CMV infection and a matching HLA type were indicated by public TCR beta signatures.

This clonotype showed up many times. The antigen is not known. The CDR3 loop spans 14 amino acids. The germline V gene encodes CDR1 SGHTA and CDR2 FQGTGA. Trimming removed 4 bases from V and 7 bases from J; junction bases left unmatched: 4. Regarding the study as a whole: The cumulative frequency of public TCR beta families identified carriers of CMV plus the relevant HLA. The response measured ex vivo was dominated by TCR beta clonotypes (HLA-C-restricted and CMV-specific).

Via MiXCR, TCRdb re-called the reads, giving one row per CDR3 protein. This table has more than 250,000 distinct CDR3 sequences, around a quarter appearing once. The chain uses TRBV7-3 and TRBJ2-1; TRBD1 aligns across 10 bases. Sequenced here: cultured PBMCs, sampled from culture after CMV antigen stimulation. This receptor was obtained from a human donor in good health (CMV status not recorded). Some clones in this sample may be carry-over from other donors' samples. The CDR3 DNA is TGTGCCAGCAGCTCGGGGACAGGGGTAAATGAGCAGTTCTTC. This codes for CASSSGTGVNEQFF.